This T cell receptor beta chain emerged from a study of early T cells in non-severe SARS-CoV-2 infection (dated by TCRdb to 2020 to 2022). Concerning the study at large: Because TCR sequencing relied on bulk RNA taken from unsorted whole blood, pairing of alpha and beta chains was not possible.

This clonotype was picked up many times. Which antigen it targets is not known. It has no much larger one-base neighbor in the sample; base qualities were not kept. What the authors observed across the whole study: VDJdb matching was skewed toward anti-spike CD8 responses and likely underestimated virus-specific expansions, missing private and CD4 specificities.

The library was built by means of 5' RACE. Sequencer: NextSeq 500. Unique molecular identifiers were attached to individual cDNA molecules in the TCR library protocol so that sequencing error and PCR bias could be corrected. Both TCR alpha and beta chains were sequenced, and tight co-correlation was observed between alpha and beta sequence abundances in each sample. The authors processed their data as follows. V gene, J gene and CDR3 annotation of TCR sequences was performed with Decombinator V4. TCRs were defined as expanded if a significant change between any two time points was detected under a Poisson model with p below 0.0001. Abundances of TCRs were expressed as counts per million after normalisation to the total number of TCRs sequenced in each sample. MAIT TCRs were defined by TRAV1-2 paired with TRAJ12, TRAJ20 or TRAJ33, and iNKT TCRs by TRAV10 paired with TRAJ18. VDJdb, accessed 1 November 2021, was searched for CMV, EBV and SARS-CoV-2 annotated TCRs, with TCRs annotated for multiple antigens excluded. The public reads were quality trimmed at Q25 with fastp and then assembled into clones with MiXCR by TCRdb, keeping productive beta chains. CDR3 protein sequences are deduplicated, and each keeps its most common genes and DNA. These V and J calls rely on TCRdb rather than the paper's analysis. Present in this sample are 25,000 to 35,000 distinct CDR3 sequences, 5.7% of which were seen just once. The top ten clonotypes cover 5.3% of the sample.

A case-control design nested within a healthcare worker cohort in London, UK, was used, with weekly nasopharyngeal swab PCR tests and blood sampling performed. Healthcare workers were recruited between 23 and 31 March 2020, during the week of the UK lockdown, and were followed weekly for up to about 16 weeks. Including cysteine and phenylalanine, the CDR3 has 13 amino acids. Of all the DNA, just the CDR3 is kept, 39 bases in frame from base 1. Cut back by 0 bases and 1 base, the V and J ends lie 4 bases apart. CDR1 is given as SGHNT and CDR2 as YYREEE, both from the germline V gene (reference sequence).

The chain is assembled from TRBV5-4 and TRBJ1-2; no D segment can be confidently identified. The source of this sequence is an adult who was a healthcare worker with PCR-confirmed SARS-CoV-2 infection or an uninfected control (not recorded which). The sample consisted of whole blood. The CDR3 in this case is CASSLGDNYGYTF. In nucleotides, the sequence is TGTGCCAGCAGCTTGGGGGATAACTATGGCTACACCTTC.